This T cell receptor (beta chain) was sequenced during a study of T cell repertoires in cytomegalovirus infection. TCRdb re-called the reads through MiXCR, storing one row per CDR3 protein. The sample yields hundreds of thousands of distinct CDR3 sequences, approximately 40% seen once. Trimming at V came to 3 bases and at J to 6 bases, leaving 11 bases not matched to a gene. CDR1 is SGHTA and CDR2 is FQGNSA in the germline V gene. The CDR3 sequence is 15 residues long. About this clonotype itself: Its target is not known.

The rearrangement links TRBV7-2 to TRBJ2-7, with 7 bases that match TRBD2. The sequence was obtained from a human donor in good health (CMV status not recorded). Some clones in this sample may be carry-over from other donors' samples. Sequences were derived from cultured PBMCs, sampled from culture after CMV antigen stimulation. CDR3 in amino acids: CASSFGGDHTSEQYF. The CDR3 DNA reads as TGTGCCAGCAGCTTTGGGGGGGACCACACGTCCGAGCAGTACTTC.